This is a list of T cell receptor beta chains from one sample in a study of regulatory and conventional T cells in RAG deficiency. Produced via immunoSEQ multiplex PCR; TCRdb's table is partial and in-frame only. This repertoire shows approximately 3,100 clones, roughly 94% found once; its top ten account for around 8.2%. The data were also submitted as part of a second study, on regulatory T cells.

The sample comprised CD4+ Tregs sorted from blood. The receptor set was obtained from a human donor in good health. Both conserved end residues are part of each CDR3. The D gene is left open where the match is weak. Rows give clone size only sometimes, using once, few, many, or a class for an expanded clone.

V	size	length	J	D	DNA	CDR3
TRBV25-1	-	15	TRBJ2-1	TRBD2	TGTGCCAGCAGCGGACTAGCGCCTCGCGTTAATGAGCAGTTCTTC	CASSGLAPRVNEQFF
TRBV19	-	13	TRBJ2-5	-	TGTGCCAGTAGTACGACCGGCTCCGAGACCCAGTACTTC	CASSTTGSETQYF
TRBV28	-	17	TRBJ1-5	TRBD1	TGTGCCAGCAGTTCATACGCCGGGACAGGGGGCTATCAGCCCCAGCATTTT	CASSSYAGTGGYQPQHF
TRBV7-6	-	14	TRBJ2-2	-	TGTGCCAGCAGCTTAGGAGGGAACACCGGGGAGCTGTTTTTT	CASSLGGNTGELFF
TRBV19	-	16	TRBJ2-2	TRBD2	TGTGCCAGTAGTAATTCTAGGTGGGGGGGCACCGGGGAGCTGTTTTTT	CASSNSRWGGTGELFF
TRBV2	-	13	TRBJ2-7	-	TGTGCCACCAGGGAAGGGAGCTCCTACGAGCAGTACTTC	CATREGSSYEQYF
TRBV9	once	12	TRBJ2-3	-	TGTGCCAGCAGCGTAGTCGAAGATACGCAGTATTTT	CASSVVEDTQYF
TRBV7-2	once	12	TRBJ1-1	-	TGTGCCAGCAGCTTAATTCAAACTGAAGCTTTCTTT	CASSLIQTEAFF
TRBV5-1	-	16	TRBJ2-3	TRBD1	TGCGCCAGCAGCTTGGAACCAGGGGGCGGTGCAGATACGCAGTATTTT	CASSLEPGGGADTQYF
TRBV18	-	15	TRBJ2-7	-	TGTGCCAGCTCACCGGAAGACGGGCTAGTCCACGAGCAGTACTTC	CASSPEDGLVHEQYF
TRBV23-1	-	16	TRBJ2-7	TRBD1	TGCGCCAGCAGTCAATCTTACGTCAGGGGGCGGGACGAGCAGTACTTC	CASSQSYVRGRDEQYF
TRBV6-1	-	15	TRBJ1-6	-	TGTGCCAGCAGTGATGGGGGGCTGGGAAATTCACCCCTCCACTTT	CASSDGGLGNSPLHF
TRBV9	-	14	TRBJ1-6	-	TGTGCCAGCAGCGTACAGGGTTATAATTCACCCCTCCACTTT	CASSVQGYNSPLHF
TRBV5-4	-	15	TRBJ1-2	-	TGTGCCAGCAGCTTCGGAGAGGAAGGGGGATATGGCTACACCTTC	CASSFGEEGGYGYTF
TRBV2	-	12	TRBJ2-7	-	TGTGCCAGCAGATTAAGTTCCGGCGAGCAGTACTTC	CASRLSSGEQYF
TRBV19	-	15	TRBJ1-5	TRBD1	TGTGCCAGTAAGGGGGCGGGGGGCCCAAATCAGCCCCAGCATTTT	CASKGAGGPNQPQHF
TRBV28	once	14	TRBJ2-7	-	TGTGCCAGCAGTTTATCTCCGGTCTCCTACGAGCAGTACTTC	CASSLSPVSYEQYF
TRBV5-1	-	16	TRBJ1-1	TRBD1	TGCGCCAGCAGAACACTTTCCGGGACAGAGAACACTGAAGCTTTCTTT	CASRTLSGTENTEAFF
TRBV9	once	15	TRBJ2-1	TRBD2	TGTGCCAGCAGCGTGGGACTAGCGGCTTTCAATGAGCAGTTCTTC	CASSVGLAAFNEQFF
TRBV28	once	15	TRBJ1-3	-	TGTGCCAGCAGTTTCCAGGGCGGCTCTGGAAACACCATATATTTT	CASSFQGGSGNTIYF
TRBV19	-	14	TRBJ2-2	TRBD1	TGTGCCAGCGGGGACAGGGGGCAAGTCGGGGAGCTGTTTTTT	CASGDRGQVGELFF
TRBV27	-	16	TRBJ1-1	TRBD1	TGTGCCAGCAGTTTTTTGGGGACAGGGAAGGGCACTGAAGCTTTCTTT	CASSFLGTGKGTEAFF
TRBV2	-	12	TRBJ2-7	-	TGTGCCGCTATGGGGGGCTCCTACGAGCAGTACTTC	CAAMGGSYEQYF
TRBV19	-	14	TRBJ1-2	-	TGTGCCAGTAGTGTGGGGAGGGTGAACTATGGCTACACCTTC	CASSVGRVNYGYTF
TRBV6-1	-	14	TRBJ2-3	-	TGTGCCAGCAGTGACAGGGGTAGCACAGATACGCAGTATTTT	CASSDRGSTDTQYF
TRBV6-1	once	15	TRBJ2-7	-	TGTGCCAGCAGCCCCTTGGATAGCGGCAGATACGAGCAGTACTTC	CASSPLDSGRYEQYF
TRBV6-6	-	11	TRBJ2-2	-	TGTGCCAGCAGCCAGACCGGGGAGCTGTTTTTT	CASSQTGELFF
TRBV6-6	-	14	TRBJ1-5	TRBD1	TGTGCCAGCAGTTACGGCAGGGGGTCGGAGCCCCAGCATTTT	CASSYGRGSEPQHF
TRBV11-2	-	15	TRBJ1-4	-	TGTGCCAGCAGCCTTGGGTGGAGGTCTTATGAAAAACTGTTTTTT	CASSLGWRSYEKLFF
TRBV12-5	-	12	TRBJ1-2	-	TGTGCTAGTGGTCTCCAGAGCTATGGCTACACCTTC	CASGLQSYGYTF
TRBV28	-	14	TRBJ2-2	-	TGTGCCAGCAGTTTAAGGATATTGATCGGGGAGCTGTTTTTT	CASSLRILIGELFF
TRBV30	few	15	TRBJ1-1	-	TGTGCCTGGAGTCGACCAGCAACCATGAACACTGAAGCTTTCTTT	CAWSRPATMNTEAFF
TRBV21-1	-	18	TRBJ1-3	-	TGTGCCAGCAGCTCTGGGACCGGGACAAGCTTTTCTGGAAACACCATATATTTT	CASSSGTGTSFSGNTIYF
TRBV19	-	15	TRBJ1-4	-	TGTGCCAGTAGGACCGGGACAACCTATAATGAAAAACTGTTTTTT	CASRTGTTYNEKLFF
TRBV19	-	13	TRBJ1-1	-	TGTGCCAGTAGCAGGGATTGGGGGGCTGAAGCTTTCTTT	CASSRDWGAEAFF
TRBV6-5	-	13	TRBJ2-7	-	TGTGCCAGCAGTTCCAGCCCCTCCTACGAGCAGTACTTC	CASSSSPSYEQYF
TRBV28	-	13	TRBJ1-1	-	TGTGCCAGCAGTACCTCGAGTAGAACTGAAGCTTTCTTT	CASSTSSRTEAFF
TRBV4-1	-	15	TRBJ1-6	-	TGCGCCAGCAGCCAAGATAGCCAGGGCCGATCACCCCTCCACTTT	CASSQDSQGRSPLHF
TRBV6-6	-	14	TRBJ2-5	-	TGTGCCAGCAGTCGGTTGCGCGATCAAGAGACCCAGTACTTC	CASSRLRDQETQYF
TRBV9	once	13	TRBJ2-1	TRBD2	TGTGCCAGCGGGAGGGAGTCCTACAATGAGCAGTTCTTC	CASGRESYNEQFF
TRBV18	-	16	TRBJ2-1	TRBD2	TGTGCCAGCTCACCCCGGGCCCTAGCGGGAGTAGATGAGCAGTTCTTC	CASSPRALAGVDEQFF
TRBV6-5	-	14	TRBJ2-3	-	TGTGCCAGCAGTTACGGCTCATTCACAGATACGCAGTATTTT	CASSYGSFTDTQYF
TRBV9	-	15	TRBJ1-1	-	TGTGCCAGCAGCGTAGTGGACGGGAGAAGCACTGAAGCTTTCTTT	CASSVVDGRSTEAFF
TRBV18	-	14	TRBJ1-1	-	TGTGCCAGCTCACCAGGTTCTGGGAACACTGAAGCTTTCTTT	CASSPGSGNTEAFF
TRBV5-4	-	15	TRBJ1-4	TRBD1	TGTGCCAGCAGCAGCCGGACAGGGGGCAATGAAAAACTGTTTTTT	CASSSRTGGNEKLFF
TRBV2	-	12	TRBJ1-2	-	TGTGCCAGCAGTGACTCGGGGGATGGCTACACCTTC	CASSDSGDGYTF
TRBV19	-	16	TRBJ1-3	-	TGTGCCAGTAGTTCGCCCGGTAGGGGCTCTGGAAACACCATATATTTT	CASSSPGRGSGNTIYF
TRBV19	-	15	TRBJ2-3	-	TGTGCCAGTAGGAGGCTAGCGACTAGCACAGATACGCAGTATTTT	CASRRLATSTDTQYF
TRBV4-1	-	15	TRBJ1-2	TRBD1	TGCGCCAGCAGCCATCCGGGACAGGGAGACTATGGCTACACCTTC	CASSHPGQGDYGYTF
TRBV30	few	13	TRBJ1-2	TRBD1	TGTGCCTGTTTCGACAGGGGGTTCTATGGCTACACCTTC	CACFDRGFYGYTF
TRBV28	-	16	TRBJ1-5	TRBD1	TGTGCCAGCTATAATGCTGGTAGGGGGCCGAATCAGCCCCAGCATTTT	CASYNAGRGPNQPQHF
TRBV5-1	-	11	TRBJ1-2	TRBD1	TGCGCCAGCTCGACAGGGGTTGGCTACACCTTC	CASSTGVGYTF
TRBV15	-	13	TRBJ1-1	-	TGTGCCACCAGCAGAGTACAGGGAACTGAAGCTTTCTTT	CATSRVQGTEAFF
TRBV11-2	-	14	TRBJ2-5	TRBD2	TGTGCCAGCAGCGATCGGGGGGGCCGAGAGACCCAGTACTTC	CASSDRGGRETQYF